This T cell receptor (beta chain) appears in the sequencing data of a study of regulatory T cells in long-lasting Graves disease. Findings and limits, study-wide: Lower TCR diversity was seen in persistent Graves' patients than in newly diagnosed ones.

The CDR3 length is 14 residues. Germline V lookup: CDR1 LGHNT, CDR2 FRNRAP. V was clipped by 6 bases and J by 8 bases, with 17 bases between them. For this clonotype: What it binds is not known.

This sample's time point: newly diagnosed GD, antithyroid drugs for less than 3 months. Preparation of the TCR library used RNA extracted from PBMCs. Libraries of TCR beta came from iRepertoire HTBI primers plus Arm-PCR of CDR3 regions. MiXCR was run by TCRdb on the multiplex PCR reads, yielding one entry per CDR3 protein. The sample has approximately 400,000 distinct CDR3 sequences; under 15% are singletons. The sample was also reused in another study, on T cells in Graves' hyperthyroidism and ophthalmopathy. This second report adds: Ophthalmopathy and stable hyperthyroidism were told apart by a 13 V-J model.

Here the sequenced sample was peripheral blood mononuclear cells (PBMCs), taken at new diagnosis, from a patient treated with antithyroid drugs. This TCR was recovered from a woman aged 25 to 39 with Graves disease. The genes are TRBV12-5 and TRBJ2-1; D possibly corresponds to TRBD2 (5 bases). The CDR3 here is CASGRGLDWDEQFF. The CDR3 DNA follows: TGTGCTAGTGGCCGTGGACTGGACTGGGATGAGCAGTTCTTC.